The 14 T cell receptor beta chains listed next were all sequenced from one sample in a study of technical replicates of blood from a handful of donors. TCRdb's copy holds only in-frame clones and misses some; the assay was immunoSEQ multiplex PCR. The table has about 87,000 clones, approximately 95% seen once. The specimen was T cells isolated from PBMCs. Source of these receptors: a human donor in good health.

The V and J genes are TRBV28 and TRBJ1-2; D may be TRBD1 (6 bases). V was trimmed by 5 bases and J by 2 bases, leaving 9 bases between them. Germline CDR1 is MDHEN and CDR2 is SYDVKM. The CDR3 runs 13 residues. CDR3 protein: CASSPDSNYGYTF. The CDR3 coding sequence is TGTGCCAGCAGTCCGGACAGCAACTATGGCTACACCTTC.

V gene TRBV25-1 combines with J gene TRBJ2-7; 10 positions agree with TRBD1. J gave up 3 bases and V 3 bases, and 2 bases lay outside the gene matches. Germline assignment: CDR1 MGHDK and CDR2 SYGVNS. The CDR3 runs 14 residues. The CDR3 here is CASSEGTGDYEQYF. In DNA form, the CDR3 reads TGTGCCAGCAGTGAGGGGACAGGGGACTACGAGCAGTACTTC.

The CDR3 region is CASSVYGRDEQFF. The CDR3 bases are TGTGCCAGCAGCGTATACGGGCGGGACGAGCAGTTCTTC. The V and J genes are TRBV9 and TRBJ2-1, with D maybe TRBD2 (6 bases). CDR1 SGDLS and CDR2 YYNGEE come from the germline V gene. Trimming left V 1 base short and J 10 bases short, with 12 bases between. This CDR3 contains 13 residues.

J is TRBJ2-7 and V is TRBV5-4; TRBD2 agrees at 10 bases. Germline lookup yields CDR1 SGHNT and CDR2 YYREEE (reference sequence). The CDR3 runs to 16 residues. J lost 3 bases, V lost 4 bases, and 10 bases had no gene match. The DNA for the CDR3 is TGTGCCAGCAGCGCCAACCTAGCGGGAGAAAACTACGAGCAGTACTTC. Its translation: CASSANLAGENYEQYF.

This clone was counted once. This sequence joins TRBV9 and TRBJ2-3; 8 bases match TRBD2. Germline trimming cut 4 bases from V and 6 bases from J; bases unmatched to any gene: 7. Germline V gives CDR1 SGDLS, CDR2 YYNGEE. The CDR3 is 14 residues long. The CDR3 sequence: CASSPQGGRDTQYF. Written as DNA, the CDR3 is TGTGCCAGCAGCCCTCAGGGCGGGAGGGATACGCAGTATTTT.

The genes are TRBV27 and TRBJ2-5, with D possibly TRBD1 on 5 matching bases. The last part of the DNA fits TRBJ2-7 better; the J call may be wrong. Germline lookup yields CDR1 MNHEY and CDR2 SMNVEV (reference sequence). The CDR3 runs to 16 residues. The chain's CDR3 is CASSLSQGALTYEQYF. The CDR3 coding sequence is TGTGCCAGCAGTTTATCGCAAGGGGCGCTAACCTACGAGCAGTACTTC.

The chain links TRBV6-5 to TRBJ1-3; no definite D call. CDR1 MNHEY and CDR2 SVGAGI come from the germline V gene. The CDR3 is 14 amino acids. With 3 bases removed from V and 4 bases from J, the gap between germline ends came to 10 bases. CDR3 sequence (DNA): TGTGCCAGCAGTTATTACAGCTCCGGAAACACCATATATTTT. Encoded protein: CASSYYSSGNTIYF.

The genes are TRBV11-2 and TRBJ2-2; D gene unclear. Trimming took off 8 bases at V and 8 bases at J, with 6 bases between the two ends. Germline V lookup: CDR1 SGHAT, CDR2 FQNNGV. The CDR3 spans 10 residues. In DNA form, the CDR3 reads TGTGCCAGCTATCGGGGGGAGCTGTTTTTT. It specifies CASYRGELFF.

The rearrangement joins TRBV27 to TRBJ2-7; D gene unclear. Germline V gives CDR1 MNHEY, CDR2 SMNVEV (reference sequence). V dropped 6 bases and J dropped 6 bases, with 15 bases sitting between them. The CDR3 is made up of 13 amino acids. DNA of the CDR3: TGTGCCAGCAGGTTCCGGGTCTTCGGCGAGCAGTACTTC. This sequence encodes CASRFRVFGEQYF.

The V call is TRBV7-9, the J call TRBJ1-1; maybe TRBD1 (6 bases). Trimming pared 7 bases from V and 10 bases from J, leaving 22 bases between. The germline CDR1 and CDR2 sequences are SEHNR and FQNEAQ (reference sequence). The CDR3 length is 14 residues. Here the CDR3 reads CASTDGTREKGAFF. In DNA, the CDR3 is TGTGCCAGCACCGATGGGACAAGGGAAAAAGGAGCTTTCTTT. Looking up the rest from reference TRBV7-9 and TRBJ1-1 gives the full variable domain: DTGVSQNPRHKITKRGQNVTFRCDPISEHNRLYWYRQTLGQGPEFLTYFQNEAQLEKSRLLSDRFSAERPKGSFSTLEIQRTEQGDSAMYLCASTDGTREKGAFFGQGTRLTVV.

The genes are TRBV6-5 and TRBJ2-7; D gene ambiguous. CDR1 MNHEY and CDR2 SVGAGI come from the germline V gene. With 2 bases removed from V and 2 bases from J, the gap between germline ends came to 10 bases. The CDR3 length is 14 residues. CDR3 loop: CASSYTRPAYEQYF. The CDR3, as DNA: TGTGCCAGCAGTTACACCAGGCCAGCCTACGAGCAGTACTTC.

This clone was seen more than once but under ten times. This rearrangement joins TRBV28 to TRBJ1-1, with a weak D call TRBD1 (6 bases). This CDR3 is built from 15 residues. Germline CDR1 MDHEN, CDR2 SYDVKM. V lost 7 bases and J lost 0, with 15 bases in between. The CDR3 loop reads CASTQTGAMNTEAFF. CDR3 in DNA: TGTGCCAGCACACAGACAGGTGCGATGAACACTGAAGCTTTCTTT.

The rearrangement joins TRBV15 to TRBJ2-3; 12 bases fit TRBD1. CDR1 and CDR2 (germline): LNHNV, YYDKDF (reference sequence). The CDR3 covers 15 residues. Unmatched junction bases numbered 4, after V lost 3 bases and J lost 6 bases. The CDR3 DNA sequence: TGTGCCACCAGCAGGGGACAGGGGGCATGGGATACGCAGTATTTT. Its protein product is CATSRGQGAWDTQYF.

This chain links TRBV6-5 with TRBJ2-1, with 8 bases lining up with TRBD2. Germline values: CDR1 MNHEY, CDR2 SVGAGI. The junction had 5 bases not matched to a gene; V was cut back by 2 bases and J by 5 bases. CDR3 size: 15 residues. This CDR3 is CASSYAGLVNNEQFF. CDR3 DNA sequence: TGTGCCAGCAGTTACGCGGGACTAGTCAACAATGAGCAGTTCTTC.